These T cell receptor beta chains were read from a single sample in a study of OX40 agonist ivuxolimab in advanced cancers. The table came from immunoSEQ multiplex PCR; TCRdb's copy has only in-frame clones and leaves some out. Of fewer than 70,000 clones listed, approximately 80% were seen once; the top ten hold roughly 6.5%. Sequences were derived from CD4+ or CD8+ T cells sorted from blood, sampled in a trial of the OX40 agonist ivuxolimab. The origin of the receptors is an adult with an advanced solid tumor such as melanoma, head and neck, liver or kidney cancer. The CDR3 runs from the conserved cysteine through the conserved F or W.

j_gene: TRBJ2-5; v_gene: TRBV18; CDR3aa: CASSPPQTGGQETQYF
j_gene: TRBJ1-1; v_gene: TRBV6-5; CDR3aa: CASSYWSNTEAFF
j_gene: TRBJ1-2; v_gene: TRBV5-4; CDR3aa: CASSLEGQGGNYGYTF
j_gene: TRBJ1-2; v_gene: TRBV4-1; CDR3aa: CASSQDPTGGLYGYTF
j_gene: NA; v_gene: TRBV29-1; CDR3aa: CSVPGEGGGLSYEQYF
j_gene: TRBJ2-2; v_gene: TRBV15; CDR3aa: CATSNPETITNTGELFF
j_gene: TRBJ2-7; v_gene: TRBV7-3; CDR3aa: CASSSRQGNSYEQYF
j_gene: TRBJ1-1; v_gene: TRBV5-1; CDR3aa: CASSLMGAGTEAFF
j_gene: TRBJ2-2; v_gene: TRBV19; CDR3aa: CASSILGLAGGSAGELFF
j_gene: TRBJ2-5; v_gene: TRBV10-1; CDR3aa: CASSELPGRQETQYF
j_gene: TRBJ2-2; v_gene: TRBV19; CDR3aa: CASATGGANTGELFF
j_gene: TRBJ2-7; v_gene: TRBV28; CDR3aa: CASSRPAGGGYEQYF